This T cell receptor beta chain was sequenced in a study of T cell clones after liver transplantation. TCRdb keeps only in-frame clones here, not all; method: immunoSEQ multiplex PCR. The table lists 45,000 to 60,000 clones, less than 90% of them singletons. Looked up from germline, CDR1 is LNHDA and CDR2 is SQIVND (reference sequence). The V end lost 9 bases, the J end lost 0 bases, and 12 bases lay between the germline ends. This CDR3 has 14 residues. The rearrangement uses TRBV19 and TRBJ2-1, with D unclear. The origin of this receptor is a human patient who received a liver transplant. Some T cells may originate from the graft donor. This specimen consisted of CD8+ T cells from blood, obtained 12 months after liver transplant. CDR3 DNA: TGTGCCAGCTCCTGGGCGAGCTCCTACAATGAGCAGTTCTTC. Translating it yields CASSWASSYNEQFF.